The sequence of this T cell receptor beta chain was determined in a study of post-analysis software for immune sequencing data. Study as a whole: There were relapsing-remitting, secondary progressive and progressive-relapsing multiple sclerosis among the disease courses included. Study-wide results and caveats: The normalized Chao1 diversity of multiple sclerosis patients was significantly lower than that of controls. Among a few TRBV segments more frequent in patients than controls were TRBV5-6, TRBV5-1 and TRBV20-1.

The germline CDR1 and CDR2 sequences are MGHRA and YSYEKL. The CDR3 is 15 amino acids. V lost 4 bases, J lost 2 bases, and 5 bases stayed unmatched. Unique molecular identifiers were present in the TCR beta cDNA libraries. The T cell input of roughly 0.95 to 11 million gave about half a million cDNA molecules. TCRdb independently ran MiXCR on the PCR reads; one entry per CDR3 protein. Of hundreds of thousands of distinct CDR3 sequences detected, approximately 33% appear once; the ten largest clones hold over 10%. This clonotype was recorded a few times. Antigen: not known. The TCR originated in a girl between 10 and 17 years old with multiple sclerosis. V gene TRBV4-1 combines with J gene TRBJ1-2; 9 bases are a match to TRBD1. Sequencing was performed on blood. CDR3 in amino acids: CASSPQGAVNYGYTF. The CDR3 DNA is TGCGCCAGCAGCCCACAGGGGGCTGTAAACTATGGCTACACCTTC.